The 25 T cell receptor beta chains given below trace back to one sample, sequenced in a study of cytotoxic CD8 clonotypes in ibrutinib-treated CLL. Libraries were prepared by immunoSEQ multiplex PCR; TCRdb keeps only in-frame clonotypes and omits some of them. This sample yields more than 150,000 clones, of which about 72% are seen a single time; around 15% belongs to the top ten. The material sequenced was PBMCs, taken after 24 months of ibrutinib treatment. All receptors derive from a human donor with chronic lymphocytic leukemia.

The chain carries TRBV6-5 and TRBJ2-2; perhaps D is TRBD1 or TRBD2 (5 bases each). The CDR3 has 16 residues. CDR1 MNHEY and CDR2 SVGAGI come from the germline V gene. Trimming left V 2 bases short and J 5 bases short, with 15 bases between. Here the CDR3 reads CASSYRWDRGTGELFF. The CDR3 region has the DNA TGTGCCAGCAGTTACCGGTGGGACCGGGGAACCGGGGAGCTGTTTTTT.

The chain employs TRBV4-3 and TRBJ1-4, with D unresolved. The V and J ends lost 1 base and 3 bases respectively, with 12 bases between them. The length of the CDR3 is 16 residues. Germline assignment: CDR1 LGHNA and CDR2 YSLEER. The CDR3 loop is CASSQGGGLANEKLFF. CDR3 sequence (DNA): TGCGCCAGCAGCCAAGGCGGAGGGCTGGCTAATGAAAAACTGTTTTTT.

J is TRBJ2-1 and V is TRBV18; D might be TRBD2 (6 bases). V lost 5 bases and J lost 12, with 17 bases in between. The CDR3 has 13 residues. CDR1 KGHSH and CDR2 LQKENI come from the germline V gene. CDR3: CASSDKGGPVQFF. The CDR3 DNA is TGTGCCAGCTCAGACAAAGGAGGGCCCGTGCAGTTCTTC.

The rearrangement uses TRBV5-6 and TRBJ2-2; 9 positions match TRBD1. The CDR3 spans 14 residues. Losses at the gene ends were 4 bases for V and 8 bases for J; bases not matched to a gene: 6. Germline CDR1 is SGHDT and CDR2 is YYEEEE. CDR3 loop: CASSQGQGRGELFF. For the CDR3, the DNA is TGTGCCAGCAGCCAGGGACAGGGTCGTGGGGAGCTGTTTTTT.

The V and J genes are TRBV5-1 and TRBJ1-1; maybe TRBD1 (6 bases). Germline loops: CDR1 SGHRS, CDR2 YFSETQ. The CDR3 sequence is 14 residues long. V was cut by 4 bases and J by 1 base, with 11 bases left in between. CDR3 loop: CASSLDRRNTEAFF. CDR3 coding DNA: TGCGCCAGCAGCCTTGACAGGAGGAACACTGAAGCTTTCTTT.

The chain has TRBV25-1 and TRBJ2-5; D call uncertain. Germline lookup yields CDR1 MGHDK and CDR2 SYGVNS. The germline V and J ends were trimmed by 4 bases and 5 bases, with 8 bases remaining between them. CDR3 length equals 12 residues. The CDR3 here is CASSVRIETQYF. Written as DNA, the CDR3 is TGTGCCAGCAGTGTTAGAATTGAGACCCAGTACTTC.

V usage is TRBV6-5 and J usage is TRBJ2-7, with D possibly being TRBD1 (5 bases). The CDR3 runs to 14 residues. The V end lost 8 bases, the J end lost 3 bases, and 17 bases lay between the germline ends. Germline CDR1 is MNHEY and CDR2 is SVGAGI. CDR3 sequence (DNA): TGTGCCAGCTCGTTGCAGGGAAGGGACTACGAGCAGTACTTC. Translated: CASSLQGRDYEQYF.

The J gene is TRBJ1-2, the V gene TRBV6-5, with TRBD1 matching 7 bases. The J segment lost 6 bases and the V segment lost 5 bases, leaving 12 bases of the junction unmatched. This CDR3 is 15 amino acids long. Germline V gives CDR1 MNHEY, CDR2 SVGAGI. The CDR3 sequence: CASSSQGGNVDGYTF. CDR3 nucleotide sequence: TGTGCCAGCAGTAGCCAGGGGGGCAACGTAGATGGCTACACCTTC.

This chain connects TRBV10-2 to TRBJ2-7, with D perhaps matching TRBD2 (6 bases). The V end was cut by 2 bases, the J end by 0 bases, with 8 bases between. The CDR3 totals 14 residues. Germline V gene data show CDR1 as WSHSY and CDR2 as SAAADI. The DNA of the CDR3 is TGCGCCAGCAGTGAGCCTAGCGTCTCCTACGAGCAGTACTTC. This encodes CASSEPSVSYEQYF.

The chain combines TRBV12-5 with TRBJ2-7; the D is unclear. The CDR3 totals 16 residues. CDR1 and CDR2 from the germline V gene are LGHNT and FRNRAP. Trimming stripped 3 bases from V and 2 bases from J, with 17 bases between. The CDR3 coding sequence is TGTGCTAGTGGTTTAAAATTGAGGACGTACGCCTACGAGCAGTACTTC. Translating gives CASGLKLRTYAYEQYF. The full variable domain, completed using reference TRBV12-5 and TRBJ2-7, is DARVTQTPRHKVTEMGQEVTMRCQPILGHNTVFWYRQTMMQGLELLAYFRNRAPLDDSGMPKDRFSAEMPDATLATLKIQPSEPRDSAVYFCASGLKLRTYAYEQYFGPGTRLTVT.

Remarks on this clone: This specimen includes other DNA sequences encoding the same CDR3. The chain employs TRBV5-1 and TRBJ2-7, with 10 bases aligning to TRBD2. Germline-derived CDR1 and CDR2 are SGHRS and YFSETQ. The junction had 7 bases not matched to a gene; V was cut back by 2 bases and J by 2 bases. CDR3 length equals 16 residues. The CDR3 region is CASSLASGGTTYEQYF. CDR3 coding DNA: TGCGCCAGCAGCTTAGCTAGCGGGGGAACAACCTACGAGCAGTACTTC.

The V and J genes are TRBV7-8 and TRBJ2-5; D not certain. The germline gives CDR1 SGHVS, CDR2 FQNEAQ. Trimming stripped 2 bases from V and 2 bases from J, with 9 bases between. The CDR3 sequence is 14 residues long. The CDR3 DNA reads TGTGCCAGCAGCTTAAAGAGAGTACAAGAGACCCAGTACTTC. Translation: CASSLKRVQETQYF.

The gene calls are TRBV30 and TRBJ2-1; 9 bases are a match to TRBD2. The germline gives CDR1 GTSNPN, CDR2 SVGIG (reference sequence). The CDR3 spans 16 residues. With V trimmed by 1 base and J by 4 bases, 8 bases remained unmatched. The chain's CDR3 is CAWSGVGLASYNEQFF. The CDR3 bases are TGTGCCTGGAGTGGTGTAGGACTAGCGTCTTACAATGAGCAGTTCTTC.

This clone turned up a few times. The chain employs TRBV30 and TRBJ2-1; D is undetermined. The CDR3 runs 11 residues. Germline V gives CDR1 GTSNPN, CDR2 SVGIG (reference sequence). The V end lost 6 bases, the J end lost 3 bases, and 6 bases lay between the germline ends. Here the CDR3 reads CACIRYNEQFF. CDR3 bases: TGTGCCTGTATCCGCTACAATGAGCAGTTCTTC.

V and J are TRBV7-7 and TRBJ2-2; D may be TRBD1 or TRBD2 (5 bases each). This CDR3 contains 16 residues. Germline-derived CDR1 and CDR2 are SSHAT and FNYEAQ (reference sequence). Here the CDR3 DNA reads TGTGCTAGCCCGGGACGCAAGTGTTTGAACACCGGGGAGCTGTTTTTT. Its translation is CASPGRKCLNTGELFF.

This clone was counted once. The rearrangement uses TRBV7-2 and TRBJ2-7; D not resolved. V was shortened by 5 bases and J by 3 bases, with 5 bases between the two germline ends. The CDR3 is 11 residues long. In germline, CDR1 is SGHTA, CDR2 FQGNSA. The DNA of the CDR3 is TGTGCCAGCAGCACGTACTACGAGCAGTACTTC. This gives the protein CASSTYYEQYF.

This clone was counted a few times. The chain combines TRBV9 with TRBJ1-5; no reliable D call. The CDR3 runs to 13 residues. The ends were cut back, 0 bases at V and 3 bases at J, with 4 bases in the middle. The V gene's germline CDR1 is SGDLS and CDR2 YYNGEE. Here the CDR3 reads CASSVGFNQPQHF. CDR3 in DNA: TGTGCCAGCAGCGTAGGGTTCAATCAGCCCCAGCATTTT.

This clone was seen a few times. This chain connects TRBV11-2 to TRBJ1-4; no reliable D call. The germline CDR1 and CDR2 sequences are SGHAT and FQNNGV. V dropped 1 base and J dropped 7 bases, with 7 bases sitting between them. The CDR3 is 13 amino acids. CDR3 nucleotide sequence: TGTGCCAGCAGCTTAGGTACGGGTGAAAAACTGTTTTTT. This translates into CASSLGTGEKLFF.

The chain recombines TRBV18 with TRBJ2-5; D gene unclear. Looked up from germline, CDR1 is KGHSH and CDR2 is LQKENI. V lost 0 bases and J 1 base, leaving 9 bases between the germline ends. This CDR3 has 15 amino acids. The CDR3 sequence: CASSPPLLVQETQYF. The CDR3 coding sequence is TGTGCCAGCTCACCACCCCTCTTAGTCCAAGAGACCCAGTACTTC.

The chain links TRBV6-5 to TRBJ2-1; 15 bases agree with TRBD2. The CDR3 is made up of 15 amino acids. The V segment lost 6 bases and the J segment 12 bases; nucleotides outside the gene matches: 9. The germline V gene encodes CDR1 MNHEY and CDR2 SVGAGI. CDR3 region: CASSPGLAGGGGQFF. CDR3 DNA sequence: TGTGCCAGCAGCCCGGGACTAGCGGGAGGAGGTGGGCAGTTCTTC.

The chain joins TRBV14 to TRBJ2-1; 8 positions agree with TRBD2. The V and J ends lost 1 base and 6 bases, in that order; junction bases with no gene match: 5. Germline CDR1 reads SGHDN; CDR2 reads FVKESK. The CDR3 runs 15 residues. The CDR3 sequence: CASSQALAGSNEQFF. Written as DNA, the CDR3 is TGTGCCAGCAGCCAAGCCTTAGCGGGGTCCAATGAGCAGTTCTTC. Combining the CDR3 with reference TRBV14 and TRBJ2-1 gives the whole variable domain EAGVTQFPSHSVIEKGQTVTLRCDPISGHDNLYWYRRVMGKEIKFLLHFVKESKQDESGMPNNRFLAERTGGTYSTLKVQPAELEDSGVYFCASSQALAGSNEQFFGPGTRLTVL.

This clone was seen just once. The chain uses TRBV19 and TRBJ1-1; TRBD1 aligns across 8 bases. The germline V gene encodes CDR1 LNHDA and CDR2 SQIVND (reference sequence). The V and J ends lost 4 bases and 8 bases, in that order; junction bases with no gene match: 3. The CDR3 consists of 12 residues. CDR3: CASSRGQGEAFF. DNA of the CDR3: TGTGCCAGTAGTAGAGGACAGGGCGAAGCTTTCTTT.

CDR3 sequence (DNA): TGCGCCAGCAGCGTACTCGGGACCCCGACGCGCTACGAGCAGTACTTC. This codes for CASSVLGTPTRYEQYF. The gene calls are TRBV5-1 and TRBJ2-7; D might be TRBD1 or TRBD2, each matching 5 bases. CDR3 length: 16 amino acids. Per the germline V gene, CDR1 is SGHRS and CDR2 is YFSETQ. The V end was cut by 4 bases, the J end by 3 bases, with 20 bases between.

This chain connects TRBV30 to TRBJ1-5, with TRBD1 as a possible D gene (5 bases). The V gene's germline CDR1 is GTSNPN and CDR2 SVGIG (reference sequence). The CDR3 length is 15 residues. V lost 0 bases and J 2 bases, leaving 11 bases between the germline ends. CDR3 residues: CAWSVAGNRNQPQHF. CDR3 DNA sequence: TGTGCCTGGAGTGTTGCAGGGAATCGCAATCAGCCCCAGCATTTT.

The chain links TRBV7-9 to TRBJ2-7; D ambiguous. Germline values: CDR1 SEHNR, CDR2 FQNEAQ (reference sequence). The CDR3 totals 12 residues. The germline V and J ends were trimmed by 4 bases and 1 base, with 5 bases remaining between them. The CDR3 coding sequence is TGTGCCAGCAGCTACGTATCCTACGAGCAGTACTTC. Its protein product is CASSYVSYEQYF.